The T cell receptor (beta chain) under discussion was sequenced for a study of beta chain features in type 1 diabetes. General observations from the study: The study found moderately but significantly shorter TCRB CDR3s in all four CD4+ subsets of Type 1 diabetes patients.

Via the markers CD45RO/CCR7/CD25/CD127/CD95/CD27, stem cell-like memory, regulatory, central memory and naive CD4+ cells were sorted. Worth noting for this clone: The antigen is undetermined.

Reverse transcription of all isolated RNA meant that expressed TCRB transcripts were sequenced. Clones were sequenced by immunoSEQ multiplex PCR, and TCRdb holds only the in-frame ones, with some missing. Of some 160,000 clones in the sample, roughly 10% are singletons; the top ten hold 0.7%. This CDR3 spans 14 amino acids. Per the germline V gene, CDR1 is SGHTA and CDR2 is FQGTGA. The V and J ends lost 4 bases and 3 bases, in that order; junction bases with no gene match: 5. V gene TRBV7-3 combines with J gene TRBJ2-5, with 7 bases aligning to TRBD1. This TCR came from a woman in her twenties or thirties with type 1 diabetes. Sequenced material: central memory CD4+ T cells from blood. Here the CDR3 DNA reads TGTGCCAGCAGCTCCCGGACAGGAGAAGAGACCCAGTACTTC. Translation gives CASSSRTGEETQYF.